This TCR beta chain was recovered during a study of CD8 T cell repertoires and HIV-1 epitope variants. Overall study context: Enriched T cells were co-cultured with equal numbers of autologous T cell-negative antigen-presenting cells. T cells were cultured for 10 days with cytokines added on days 3 and 7.

The assay was immunoSEQ multiplex PCR, and TCRdb's table has in-frame clones only and misses some. Of a few thousand clones listed, roughly 70% are singletons. Germline assignment: CDR1 SGHVS and CDR2 FQNEAQ. Unmatched junction bases numbered 7, after V lost 3 bases and J lost 8 bases. The CDR3 has 16 residues. About this clone: Its antigen is currently unknown.

The gene calls are TRBV7-8 and TRBJ2-1, with 13 bases that match TRBD2. The clonotype originates from a male donor with HIV. What was sequenced was cultured CD8+ T cells derived from PBMCs. The CDR3 protein is CASSFRTSGSRDEQFF. CDR3 bases: TGTGCCAGCAGCTTTCGGACTAGCGGGAGTAGGGATGAGCAGTTCTTC.